This section outlines one T cell receptor beta chain sequence together with its context. Its specificity is unknown. The data stem from a study of Ad26.COV2.S vaccination and SARS-CoV-2 variants. Study-level information: The donor was enrolled in the Ad26.COV2.S arm of the COV1001 trial. Study-wide results and caveats: Those who received the vaccine showed greater spike-specific TCR breadth than those given placebo. Recipients of either vaccine or placebo displayed similar breadth of non-spike TCRs.

The protocol was immunoSEQ multiplex PCR, while the TCRdb copy is restricted to in-frame clones and leaves out a portion. The sample yields around 320,000 clones, 87% seen once. Specified treatment: around 19 received Ad26.COV2.S at low or high dose, single or two shots; several received placebo; per-sample allocation not given. The study sampled participants on day 63 after the first vaccine or placebo injection. The receptor comes from a person aged 18-65 years who received the Ad26.COV2.S COVID-19 vaccine or a placebo. The sequencing used peripheral blood, collected in a trial of Ad26.COV2.S vaccine versus placebo.

The CDR3 region has the DNA TGTGCCAGCAGCCCTCGGGACAGGGACTACGAGCAGTACTTC. Encoded protein: CASSPRDRDYEQYF. This chain connects TRBV7-6 to TRBJ2-7, with 9 bases identical to TRBD1. Germline CDR1 reads SGHVS; CDR2 reads FNYEAQ. This CDR3 is built from 14 residues. The V gene end was trimmed by 5 bases and the J gene end by 3 bases; junction bases not matched to a gene: 5.